Below are 29 T cell receptor beta chains sequenced from a single sample in a study of shared clonotypes between healthy human individuals. This table comes from immunoSEQ multiplex PCR, and its TCRdb copy is limited to in-frame clones, with some not included. The sample has 2 million to 3 million clones, about 92% seen once. The sequencing input was naive CD4+ T cells sorted from blood. The subset is: CD45RA+ positively selected. The receptor set was obtained from a man aged 18 to 29 in good health.

The chain uses TRBV18 and TRBJ2-5; the D gene is possibly TRBD2 (5 bases). This CDR3 has 16 amino acids. The V and J ends lost 2 bases and 2 bases respectively, with 15 bases between them. The germline V gene has CDR1 KGHSH and CDR2 LQKENI. The CDR3 coding sequence is TGTGCCAGCTCACCAGTGAGACTATCAGTTCAAGAGACCCAGTACTTC. Amino acid sequence: CASSPVRLSVQETQYF.

V and J are TRBV10-3 and TRBJ2-5; 7 nucleotides match TRBD2. Germline V gene data show CDR1 as ENHRY and CDR2 as SYGVKD. V was pared by 10 bases and J by 5 bases, with 10 bases of the junction left unmatched. The CDR3 has 13 residues. This CDR3 is CATQTSPGETQYF. The CDR3, as DNA: TGTGCCACCCAGACTAGCCCCGGGGAGACCCAGTACTTC.

This clone has only one observation. This chain links TRBV30 with TRBJ1-2; 8 nucleotides match TRBD1. V lost 5 bases to trimming and J lost 8 bases; unmatched junction nucleotides: 10. CDR1 and CDR2 (germline): GTSNPN, SVGIG (reference sequence). CDR3 length: 13 residues. CDR3 coding DNA: TGTGCCTGGGCCACAGGGGGGGCCTTCGGCTACACCTTC. It encodes CAWATGGAFGYTF.

This chain links TRBV10-3 with TRBJ2-2, with 7 bases aligning to TRBD1. The CDR3 totals 14 residues. CDR1 is ENHRY and CDR2 is SYGVKD in the germline V gene. V lost 6 bases, J lost 4 bases, and 5 bases stayed unmatched. The CDR3 sequence: CAIREQGITGELFF. CDR3 nucleotides: TGTGCCATCAGAGAACAGGGGATCACCGGGGAGCTGTTTTTT.

V usage is TRBV10-2 and J usage is TRBJ1-5, with 8 bases aligning to TRBD1. The J segment lost 4 bases and the V segment lost 0 bases, leaving 2 bases of the junction unmatched. In germline, CDR1 is WSHSY, CDR2 SAAADI. This CDR3 contains 15 residues. The CDR3 here is CASSESGQGNQPQHF. The CDR3 region has the DNA TGCGCCAGCAGTGAGTCTGGACAGGGTAATCAGCCCCAGCATTTT.

The gene calls are TRBV5-4 and TRBJ2-5; D assignment may be TRBD1 or TRBD2 (5 bases each). V was pared by 4 bases and J by 1 base, with 14 bases between. CDR3 length: 15 residues. Germline CDR1 is SGHNT and CDR2 is YYREEE (reference sequence). In DNA form, the CDR3 reads TGTGCCAGCAGCCCTGGGACCTCACGCCAAGAGACCCAGTACTTC. As protein: CASSPGTSRQETQYF.

This chain joins TRBV30 and TRBJ2-3; a weak D match, TRBD1 (5 bases). This CDR3 comprises 13 residues. Trimming pared 5 bases from V and 2 bases from J, leaving 11 bases between. CDR1 is GTSNPN, CDR2 SVGIG, per germline (reference sequence). In nucleotides, the CDR3 is TGTGCCTGGGGTTGGGGCAACACAGATACGCAGTATTTT. Protein sequence: CAWGWGNTDTQYF.

The chain couples TRBV21-1 to TRBJ2-3; the table assigns TRBD2, which was not confirmed against the DNA. TRBV21-1 is a pseudogene segment. The CDR3 sequence is 18 residues long. The CDR3 DNA reads TGTGCCAGCATTGCCCCACTAGCGGGAGGGCCCGGCACAGATACGCAGTATTTT. Translation: CASIAPLAGGPGTDTQYF.

The rearrangement uses TRBV14 and TRBJ1-2; 10 bases line up with TRBD1. Germline CDR1 and CDR2: SGHDN and FVKESK. CDR3 size: 13 residues. J lost 4 bases, V lost 8 bases, and 4 bases had no gene match. The CDR3 bases are TGTGCCAGCTTAAGGGACAGGGGCTATGGCTACACCTTC. The encoded protein is CASLRDRGYGYTF.

The rearrangement joins TRBV15 to TRBJ2-7, with 13 positions matching TRBD2. The germline V gene encodes CDR1 LNHNV and CDR2 YYDKDF (reference sequence). The trim removed 3 bases at V and 0 bases at J, leaving 8 bases unmatched. The CDR3 spans 18 residues. The DNA for the CDR3 is TGTGCCACCAGCAGGGGGACTAGCGGGGAAGCGGGCTCCTACGAGCAGTACTTC. Its protein product is CATSRGTSGEAGSYEQYF.

Comments on this clone: Other nucleotide sequences in the sample specify the same CDR3. The chain has TRBV5-1 and TRBJ1-1; D unresolved. Trimming left V 0 bases short and J 0 bases short, with 9 bases between. Germline V gene lookup returns CDR1 SGHRS and CDR2 YFSETQ. The CDR3 is 15 amino acids. The CDR3, as DNA: TGCGCCAGCAGCTTGGTCCCAGATTTGAACACTGAAGCTTTCTTT. Protein sequence: CASSLVPDLNTEAFF.

The chain combines TRBV7-2 with TRBJ1-1, with a tentative D call TRBD1 (6 bases). Trimming cost V 5 bases and J 5 bases, with 18 bases left between them. CDR3 length: 15 residues. Germline-derived CDR1 and CDR2 are SGHTA and FQGNSA. CDR3 sequence: CASSALGAKETEAFF. The CDR3 nucleotides are TGTGCCAGCAGCGCTCTGGGGGCGAAGGAAACTGAAGCTTTCTTT.

This chain joins TRBV2 and TRBJ1-6; D is unresolved. This CDR3 is built from 15 residues. Trimming left V 7 bases short and J 9 bases short, with 19 bases between. Germline assignment: CDR1 SNHLY and CDR2 FYNNEI. The CDR3 sequence: CASTEEGPQASPLHF. The DNA of the CDR3 is TGTGCCAGCACAGAAGAGGGCCCTCAGGCTTCACCCCTCCACTTT. Full variable domain (remainder filled in from reference TRBV2 and TRBJ1-6): EPEVTQTPSHQVTQMGQEVILRCVPISNHLYFYWYRQILGQKVEFLVSFYNNEISEKSEIFDDQFSVERPDGSNFTLKIRSTKLEDSAMYFCASTEEGPQASPLHFGNGTRLTVT.

The chain combines TRBV6-5 with TRBJ1-6; D is undetermined. The CDR3 totals 13 residues. CDR1 is MNHEY and CDR2 is SVGAGI in the germline V gene. V shed 9 bases and J shed 5 bases, with 11 bases lying between them. This chain's CDR3 is CASKGRNNSPLHF. CDR3 coding DNA: TGTGCCAGTAAAGGACGGAATAATTCACCCCTCCACTTT.

This sequence joins TRBV6-1 and TRBJ2-3; the D gene is possibly TRBD1 (6 bases). Germline V gene sequence: CDR1 MNHNS, CDR2 SASEGT. Trimming shortened V by 9 bases and J by 2 bases, and 12 bases separated the two germline ends. This CDR3 is 13 amino acids long. CDR3 protein: CASIGQNTDTQYF. The CDR3 nucleotides are TGTGCCAGTATCGGACAGAACACAGATACGCAGTATTTT.

This clone was counted only a few times. Additional DNA sequences in this sample encode the identical CDR3. The chain is built from TRBV2 and TRBJ1-5; D remains unclear. In germline, CDR1 is SNHLY, CDR2 FYNNEI. V was clipped by 4 bases and J by 3 bases, with 4 bases between them. The CDR3 consists of 12 residues. The CDR3 region is CASSGTNQPQHF. In nucleotides, the CDR3 is TGTGCCAGCAGTGGCACCAATCAGCCCCAGCATTTT.

The chain joins TRBV25-1 to TRBJ2-1; no clear D. Germline assignment: CDR1 MGHDK and CDR2 SYGVNS. The germline V and J ends were trimmed by 5 bases and 4 bases, with 9 bases remaining between them. CDR3 size: 13 residues. The CDR3 is CASSRAGYNEQFF. DNA of the CDR3: TGTGCCAGCAGTCGCGCCGGATACAATGAGCAGTTCTTC.

V and J are TRBV30 and TRBJ1-2; D not certain. Deletions cut 2 bases from V and 4 bases from J, with 11 bases between. The CDR3 totals 13 residues. CDR1 is GTSNPN and CDR2 is SVGIG in the germline V gene (reference sequence). The CDR3 here is CAWSLISGYGYTF. The CDR3 DNA follows: TGTGCCTGGAGTCTCATATCTGGCTATGGCTACACCTTC.

The chain joins TRBV11-2 to TRBJ2-5; 8 bases map to TRBD2. This CDR3 spans 17 amino acids. With V trimmed by 5 bases and J by 5 bases, 16 bases remained unmatched. The germline gives CDR1 SGHAT, CDR2 FQNNGV. As DNA, the CDR3 is TGTGCCAGCAGCCCCGCGAGGGGAGCGGGAGCGAGGGAGACCCAGTACTTC. This translates into CASSPARGAGARETQYF.

This clone showed up just a few times. The CDR3 sequence: CASSGASGSINEKLFF. The CDR3 DNA is TGTGCCAGCAGCGGAGCATCCGGCAGCATTAATGAAAAACTGTTTTTT. The chain is built from TRBV7-8 and TRBJ1-4; D is uncertain. The CDR3 covers 16 residues. Trimming took 5 bases from V and 4 from J, leaving 17 bases between them. From germline, CDR1 is SGHVS and CDR2 FQNEAQ.

The chain employs TRBV5-6 and TRBJ2-6, with 7 bases lining up with TRBD1. The CDR3 runs to 19 residues. CDR1 is SGHDT and CDR2 is YYEEEE in the germline V gene. J was trimmed by 4 bases and V by 4 bases; bases with no gene match: 17. The CDR3 sequence is CASSTSTLGQVRGANVLTF. Written as DNA, the CDR3 is TGTGCCAGCAGCACCTCAACCCTCGGACAGGTCCGGGGGGCCAACGTCCTGACTTTC.

The gene calls are TRBV5-6 and TRBJ2-5; D possibly corresponds to TRBD1 (6 bases). The CDR3 loop spans 14 amino acids. The ends were cut back, 1 base at V and 3 bases at J, with 10 bases in the middle. Germline V gives CDR1 SGHDT, CDR2 YYEEEE. The CDR3 spells CASSLWGREETQYF. CDR3 sequence (DNA): TGTGCCAGCAGCTTGTGGGGGCGCGAAGAGACCCAGTACTTC.

The rearrangement links TRBV19 to TRBJ2-6; D uncertain. The CDR3 loop spans 16 amino acids. Trimming cost V 5 bases and J 3 bases, with 14 bases left between them. Germline CDR1 and CDR2: LNHDA and SQIVND (reference sequence). CDR3 DNA sequence: TGTGCCAGTAGTGCTTTTGGATGGTATGGGGCCAACGTCCTGACTTTC. Its protein product is CASSAFGWYGANVLTF. Complete variable domain (other parts from reference TRBV19 and TRBJ2-6): DGGITQSPKYLFRKEGQNVTLSCEQNLNHDAMYWYRQDPGQGLRLIYYSQIVNDFQKGDIAEGYSVSREKKESFPLTVTSAQKNPTAFYLCASSAFGWYGANVLTFGAGSRLTVL.

The chain couples TRBV11-3 to TRBJ2-1, with no clear D. The CDR3 sequence is 12 residues long. The V gene lost 4 bases and the J gene lost 5 bases, with 6 bases spanning the gap. Germline loops: CDR1 SGHNT, CDR2 YENEEA. CDR3 DNA: TGTGCCAGCAGCTCTGAGGACAATGAGCAGTTCTTC. The encoded protein is CASSSEDNEQFF.

The rearrangement links TRBV6-5 to TRBJ1-2; the D gene is possibly TRBD1 (5 bases). This CDR3 is built from 16 residues. From germline, CDR1 is MNHEY and CDR2 SVGAGI. Between the trimmed V and J ends, which lost 2 bases and 8 bases, there was a span of 21 bases. CDR3 in DNA: TGTGCCAGCAGTTACGTCCGGGGCTCGGGCTATCAAGGCTACACCTTC. It is translated as CASSYVRGSGYQGYTF.

Concerning this clone itself: Other DNA sequences from this sample encode an identical CDR3 as well. V usage is TRBV6-5 and J usage is TRBJ2-3; D uncertain. This CDR3 has 12 residues. V lost 5 bases, J lost 0 bases, and 3 bases lay in between. The germline V gene encodes CDR1 MNHEY and CDR2 SVGAGI. For the CDR3, the DNA is TGTGCCAGCAGTCGGAGCACAGATACGCAGTATTTT. It yields the protein CASSRSTDTQYF.

The genes are TRBV5-4 and TRBJ1-5; 8 nucleotides match TRBD1. Germline CDR1 is SGHNT and CDR2 is YYREEE (reference sequence). V gave up 3 bases and J gave up 4 bases; unmatched junction bases: 6. CDR3 length: 15 residues. DNA for the CDR3: TGTGCCAGCAGCTCCGGGACAGGCTTAAATCAGCCCCAGCATTTT. This sequence encodes CASSSGTGLNQPQHF.

This clone was picked up a small number of times. The V and J genes are TRBV19 and TRBJ1-1, with D tentatively TRBD1 (6 bases). The germline V and J ends were trimmed by 5 bases and 8 bases, with 15 bases remaining between them. Germline assignment: CDR1 LNHDA and CDR2 SQIVND (reference sequence). This CDR3 comprises 13 residues. The CDR3 sequence is CASSSWTTGEAFF. CDR3 nucleotides: TGTGCCAGTAGTTCGTGGACTACAGGGGAAGCTTTCTTT.

The chain joins TRBV5-1 to TRBJ1-2; TRBD1 agrees at 8 bases. From germline, CDR1 is SGHRS and CDR2 YFSETQ. The CDR3 covers 14 residues. Losses at the gene ends were 2 bases for V and 3 bases for J; bases not matched to a gene: 3. The CDR3 loop is CASSFLQGDYGYTF. Here the CDR3 DNA reads TGCGCCAGCAGCTTCTTACAGGGGGACTATGGCTACACCTTC.